The 29 T cell receptor beta chains below come from one sample, sequenced in a study of cytomegalovirus exposure and HLA in healthy donors. The primer mix had 60 Vbeta and 13 Jbeta primers. Assay used: immunoSEQ multiplex PCR; TCRdb lists only in-frame clones, some missing. The sample contains about 250,000 clones, more than 55% of which appear only once. The sample consisted of PBMCs. These receptors came from a female donor in good health and CMV-seronegative.

This chain joins TRBV6-5 and TRBJ1-5; 8 bases agree with TRBD1. CDR3 length equals 14 residues. Germline CDR1 MNHEY, CDR2 SVGAGI. J lost 7 bases, V lost 5 bases, and 7 bases had no gene match. CDR3 bases: TGTGCCAGCAGTGGAGGACAGGGTCGCCAGCCCCAGCATTTT. Its protein is CASSGGQGRQPQHF.

This clone was seen only a few times. V and J are TRBV10-3 and TRBJ1-3; 7 nucleotides line up with TRBD1. The CDR3 length is 15 residues. V shed 5 bases, J shed 0 bases, and the junction held 4 bases outside the gene matches. CDR1 ENHRY and CDR2 SYGVKD come from the germline V gene. The CDR3 nucleotides read TGTGCCATCAGTTCGGACAGGCTCTCTGGAAACACCATATATTTT. This codes for CAISSDRLSGNTIYF.

This chain joins TRBV19 and TRBJ1-5, with TRBD1 matching 12 bases. V lost 3 bases and J lost 7; bases outside the gene matches: 13. The CDR3 is made up of 18 amino acids. Per germline, CDR1 LNHDA and CDR2 SQIVND (reference sequence). This CDR3 reads CASSIPTWDRGLGQPQHF. For the CDR3, the DNA is TGTGCCAGTAGTATCCCCACGTGGGACAGGGGGCTGGGGCAGCCCCAGCATTTT.

The chain uses TRBV5-1 and TRBJ2-5; 8 bases agree with TRBD2. V gave up 4 bases and J gave up 2 bases; unmatched junction bases: 7. Looked up from germline, CDR1 is SGHRS and CDR2 is YFSETQ. The CDR3 covers 15 residues. DNA of the CDR3: TGCGCCAGCAGCGCTAGCGGGTTGATACAAGAGACCCAGTACTTC. This sequence encodes CASSASGLIQETQYF.

This sequence joins TRBV7-8 and TRBJ2-7; 10 bases fit TRBD1. The J segment lost 6 bases and the V segment lost 2 bases, leaving 4 bases of the junction unmatched. The CDR3 extends over 14 amino acids. Germline lookup yields CDR1 SGHVS and CDR2 FQNEAQ. The CDR3 bases are TGTGCCAGCAGCTTAAGGGACAGGGGTACCGAGCAGTACTTC. This encodes CASSLRDRGTEQYF.

DNA of the CDR3: TGTGCCAGCAGCCCCGCCGGTACGCAGTATTTT. Amino acids: CASSPAGTQYF. V is TRBV7-9 and J is TRBJ2-3; unclear D gene. The CDR3 consists of 11 residues. Germline values: CDR1 SEHNR, CDR2 FQNEAQ (reference sequence). V was trimmed by 5 bases and J by 8 bases, leaving 8 bases between them.

This clone was seen only a few times. V and J are TRBV11-3 and TRBJ1-2; no reliable D call. The CDR3 runs to 11 residues. Germline V gene sequence: CDR1 SGHNT, CDR2 YENEEA. V dropped 1 base and J dropped 8 bases, with 5 bases sitting between them. As DNA, the CDR3 is TGTGCCAGCAGCTTAGGGGAGGGCTACACCTTC. Encoded protein: CASSLGEGYTF. The full variable domain, its missing parts supplied by reference TRBV11-3 and TRBJ1-2, is EAGVVQSPRYKIIEKKQPVAFWCNPISGHNTLYWYLQNLGQGPELLIRYENEEAVDDSQLPKDRFSAERLKGVDSTLKIQPAELGDSAVYLCASSLGEGYTFGSGTRLTVV.

This sequence joins TRBV15 and TRBJ2-7; 9 bases are shared with TRBD1. Unmatched junction bases numbered 4, after V lost 3 bases and J lost 1 base. CDR1 LNHNV and CDR2 YYDKDF come from the germline V gene (reference sequence). The CDR3 has 15 residues. The CDR3 loop is CATSRDRGLSYEQYF. CDR3 coding DNA: TGTGCCACCAGCAGGGACAGGGGTTTGTCCTACGAGCAGTACTTC.

The genes are TRBV30 and TRBJ1-2, with D uncertain. Germline V CDR1 and CDR2: GTSNPN, SVGIG (reference sequence). The CDR3 covers 14 residues. The ends were cut back, 4 bases at V and 5 bases at J, with 17 bases in the middle. CDR3 DNA: TGTGCCTGGAAAACCGCTTGGAGTCGGTATGGCTACACCTTC. As protein: CAWKTAWSRYGYTF.

J is TRBJ2-1 and V is TRBV19; possible D gene TRBD2, 6 bases. Germline lookup yields CDR1 LNHDA and CDR2 SQIVND (reference sequence). The CDR3 totals 11 residues. Trimming shortened V by 10 bases and J by 15 bases, and 19 bases separated the two germline ends. The CDR3 is CATSNSGVLFF. Written as DNA, the CDR3 is TGTGCCACCTCTAATTCGGGGGTATTGTTCTTC.

The chain links TRBV28 to TRBJ2-7, with 7 nucleotides matching TRBD1. V lost 3 bases to trimming and J lost 4 bases; unmatched junction nucleotides: 12. The germline gives CDR1 MDHEN, CDR2 SYDVKM. The CDR3 consists of 16 residues. CDR3 in DNA: TGTGCCAGCAGTTTCCCCAAGACAGGGTTTCAATACGAGCAGTACTTC. It is translated as CASSFPKTGFQYEQYF.

This clone came up once. V is TRBV23-1 and J is TRBJ2-5; no reliable D call. TRBV23-1 is an open reading frame, and its role is uncertain. This CDR3 is 11 amino acids long. Trimming cost V 7 bases and J 5 bases, with 8 bases left between them. CDR3 coding DNA: TGCGCCAGCACCCTCCGGGAGACCCAGTACTTC. This gives the protein CASTLRETQYF.

CDR3 in amino acids: CASSEAPPNRNQPQHF. CDR3 nucleotides: TGTGCCAGCAGTGAAGCCCCCCCGAACAGGAATCAGCCCCAGCATTTT. The genes are TRBV6-1 and TRBJ1-5, with D maybe TRBD1 (5 bases). Germline CDR1 MNHNS, CDR2 SASEGT. Trimming left V 0 bases short and J 4 bases short, with 13 bases between. The CDR3 covers 16 residues.

The rearrangement links TRBV7-9 to TRBJ2-3; D is uncertain. V dropped 3 bases and J dropped 0 bases, with 10 bases sitting between them. There are 15 residues in the CDR3. CDR1 and CDR2 (germline): SEHNR, FQNEAQ (reference sequence). CDR3 protein: CASSFVSTSTDTQYF. DNA of the CDR3: TGTGCCAGCAGCTTTGTAAGCACTAGCACAGATACGCAGTATTTT.

This chain joins TRBV11-2 and TRBJ1-5; D not certain. The CDR3 runs to 13 residues. Germline V lookup: CDR1 SGHAT, CDR2 FQNNGV. V shed 0 bases and J shed 7 bases, with 7 bases lying between them. The CDR3 DNA sequence: TGTGCCAGCAGCTTAGATCCCGGGCAGCCCCAGCATTTT. Protein product: CASSLDPGQPQHF.

As for this clone: Distinct nucleotide sequences in the sample also encode this CDR3. The chain is built from TRBV7-3 and TRBJ2-2, with D maybe TRBD1 (6 bases). In germline, CDR1 is SGHTA, CDR2 FQGTGA. The CDR3 contains 14 residues. V lost 4 bases, J lost 4 bases, and 10 bases lay in between. CDR3 residues: CASSSQGSTGELFF. The CDR3 bases are TGTGCCAGCAGCTCACAGGGATCCACCGGGGAGCTGTTTTTT.

The V and J genes are TRBV5-6 and TRBJ1-5, with no clear D. The CDR3 has 13 residues. Trimming took 0 bases from V and 9 from J, leaving 10 bases between them. Germline V lookup: CDR1 SGHDT, CDR2 YYEEEE. CDR3 region: CASSLAGVAPQHF. CDR3 sequence (DNA): TGTGCCAGCAGCTTGGCCGGGGTGGCGCCCCAGCATTTT.

CDR3 in amino acids: CASSLRPQETQYF. Written as DNA, the CDR3 is TGTGCCAGCAGTTTACGTCCCCAAGAGACCCAGTACTTC. V and J are TRBV28 and TRBJ2-5; D is undetermined. The germline CDR1 and CDR2 sequences are MDHEN and SYDVKM. V shed 2 bases and J shed 1 base, with 5 bases lying between them. CDR3 length: 13 residues.

This chain uses TRBV6-7 with TRBJ2-7; 10 bases fit TRBD1. TRBV6-7 is assigned to the ORF class and has an uncertain function. This CDR3 contains 14 residues. Trimming removed 6 bases from V and 3 bases from J; junction bases left unmatched: 5. The CDR3 DNA is TGTGCCAGCAGACAGACAGGGGGCTACTACGAGCAGTACTTC. Protein sequence: CASRQTGGYYEQYF.

This clone was observed a single time. The sample has other DNA sequences that encode this CDR3 too. The V gene is TRBV9, the J gene TRBJ1-5; 7 bases match TRBD1. The CDR3 length is 14 residues. J was trimmed by 7 bases and V by 0 bases; bases with no gene match: 4. Per germline, CDR1 SGDLS and CDR2 YYNGEE. CDR3: CASSVGTGGQPQHF. The CDR3 region has the DNA TGTGCCAGCAGCGTAGGGACAGGTGGGCAGCCCCAGCATTTT.

This clone was counted a few times. The chain joins TRBV15 to TRBJ2-5; D gene ambiguous. The CDR3 covers 17 residues. Trimming pared 1 base from V and 0 bases from J, leaving 15 bases between. Germline V lookup: CDR1 LNHNV, CDR2 YYDKDF (reference sequence). The CDR3 DNA reads as TGTGCCACCAGCAGAGCCCACGACACCTCTTACCAAGAGACCCAGTACTTC. It translates to CATSRAHDTSYQETQYF.

V gene TRBV5-1 combines with J gene TRBJ1-2; a possible D gene is TRBD1 (6 bases). V lost 1 base and J 6 bases, leaving 13 bases between the germline ends. This CDR3 contains 14 residues. Germline V gene data show CDR1 as SGHRS and CDR2 as YFSETQ. In DNA form, the CDR3 reads TGCGCCAGCAGCTTGTTGGCCGGGACAAATGGCTACACCTTC. Encoded protein: CASSLLAGTNGYTF. Drawing the rest from reference TRBV5-1 and TRBJ1-2, the complete variable domain is KAGVTQTPRYLIKTRGQQVTLSCSPISGHRSVSWYQQTPGQGLQFLFEYFSETQRNKGNFPGRFSGRQFSNSRSEMNVSTLELGDSALYLCASSLLAGTNGYTFGSGTRLTVV.

The V and J genes are TRBV5-1 and TRBJ2-5; 9 nucleotides line up with TRBD1. The CDR3 spans 15 residues. V shed 5 bases and J 3 bases; nucleotides not matched to a gene: 8. Germline assignment: CDR1 SGHRS and CDR2 YFSETQ. CDR3 amino acids: CASSMTGGVEETQYF. Written as DNA, the CDR3 is TGCGCCAGCAGTATGACAGGGGGTGTGGAAGAGACCCAGTACTTC.

The chain combines TRBV14 with TRBJ2-5; 8 bases map to TRBD1. CDR3 length: 14 amino acids. The V segment lost 5 bases and the J segment 5 bases; nucleotides outside the gene matches: 7. Per the germline V gene, CDR1 is SGHDN and CDR2 is FVKESK. The CDR3 region is CASSVPGGAETQYF. The CDR3, as DNA: TGTGCCAGCAGCGTACCAGGGGGCGCGGAGACCCAGTACTTC.

CDR3 sequence reads: CASGSKASGRANTGELFF. DNA for the CDR3: TGTGCTAGTGGTTCAAAAGCGAGCGGGAGGGCGAACACCGGGGAGCTGTTTTTT. The chain employs TRBV12-5 and TRBJ2-2; the match to TRBD2 covers 10 bases. With V trimmed by 4 bases and J by 0 bases, 8 bases remained unmatched. The CDR3 totals 18 residues. Looked up from germline, CDR1 is LGHNT and CDR2 is FRNRAP.

This clone showed up just once. V is TRBV27 and J is TRBJ1-5; D is undetermined. Deletions cut 5 bases from V and 0 bases from J, with 17 bases between. CDR1 is MNHEY and CDR2 is SMNVEV in the germline V gene (reference sequence). CDR3 length equals 17 residues. CDR3 region: CASSPSVSEYSNQPQHF. In DNA form, the CDR3 reads TGTGCCAGCAGTCCCTCTGTGAGCGAGTATAGCAATCAGCCCCAGCATTTT.

The V and J genes are TRBV4-1 and TRBJ2-2; 10 bases are shared with TRBD2. Looked up from germline, CDR1 is MGHRA and CDR2 is YSYEKL. This CDR3 has 17 amino acids. V dropped 0 bases and J dropped 7; count of bases not matched to a gene: 8. The CDR3, as DNA: TGCGCCAGCAGCCAAGAGAAGCTAGCGGGAGATCACGGGGAGCTGTTTTTT. As protein: CASSQEKLAGDHGELFF.

This sequence joins TRBV5-1 and TRBJ2-7; maybe TRBD1 (6 bases). The CDR3 is 14 amino acids. Germline V gene sequence: CDR1 SGHRS, CDR2 YFSETQ. V was clipped by 0 bases and J by 2 bases, with 9 bases between them. The CDR3: CASSLGGQTYEQYF. CDR3 nucleotide sequence: TGCGCCAGCAGCTTGGGGGGACAAACCTACGAGCAGTACTTC.

The CDR3 reads CASSSLADRKLFF. In DNA, the CDR3 is TGTGCCAGCAGCTCGTTAGCCGACAGGAAACTGTTTTTT. The chain combines TRBV11-2 with TRBJ1-4, with a weak D call TRBD1 (6 bases). V was shortened by 4 bases and J by 11 bases, with 14 bases between the two germline ends. Looked up from germline, CDR1 is SGHAT and CDR2 is FQNNGV. The CDR3 is made up of 13 amino acids.